Shown below are 6 T cell receptor beta chains from a single sample sequenced in a study of blood T cell repertoires in COVID-19. Only in-frame clones appear in the TCRdb table, and some are missing; sequencing was by immunoSEQ multiplex PCR. The data contain approximately 100,000 clones, roughly nine tenths of them singletons. The sample was peripheral blood. The receptors come from a man aged 50 to 59 with acute or convalescent COVID-19.

This chain joins TRBV12-3 or TRBV12-4 and TRBJ1-2, with no clear D. There are 11 residues in the CDR3. Between the trimmed V and J ends, which lost 10 bases and 4 bases, there was a span of 10 bases. As DNA, the CDR3 is TGTGCCACATCAGGTGGCTATGGCTACACCTTC. Amino acids: CATSGGYGYTF.

This CDR3 is CSASVGRPGVGKLFF. The CDR3 DNA is TGCAGTGCTAGTGTGGGTCGACCAGGGGTTGGAAAACTGTTTTTT. The rearrangement joins TRBV20-1 to TRBJ1-4; D is perhaps TRBD1 (6 bases). V was trimmed by 3 bases and J by 10 bases, leaving 21 bases between them. The CDR3 is 15 amino acids. Germline CDR1 DFQATT, CDR2 SNEGSKA (reference sequence).

The chain joins TRBV7-2 to TRBJ2-4; 8 bases fit TRBD1. This CDR3 region has 13 residues. Trimming cost V 3 bases and J 12 bases; bases outside gene matches: 7. Germline V gene data show CDR1 as SGHTA and CDR2 as FQGNSA. CDR3 residues: CASSFRDRHDQYF. The CDR3 DNA is TGTGCCAGCAGCTTCCGGGACAGGCACGATCAGTACTTC.

The chain is built from TRBV28 and TRBJ1-2, with 8 bases that match TRBD1. The CDR3 consists of 15 residues. Germline CDR1 MDHEN, CDR2 SYDVKM. The V segment lost 2 bases and the J segment 4 bases; nucleotides outside the gene matches: 6. The CDR3 here is CASSLPRGQGYGYTF. The CDR3 DNA sequence: TGTGCCAGCAGTTTACCCCGTGGACAGGGCTATGGCTACACCTTC.

V is TRBV19 and J is TRBJ1-1, with 7 bases aligning to TRBD1. In germline, CDR1 is LNHDA, CDR2 SQIVND (reference sequence). This CDR3 is 15 amino acids long. Unmatched junction bases numbered 15, after V lost 8 bases and J lost 6 bases. CDR3 in amino acids: CASSGQVLSSSEAFF. Written as DNA, the CDR3 is TGTGCCAGTTCTGGACAGGTTCTTTCCTCTTCTGAAGCTTTCTTT. Complete variable domain (other parts from reference TRBV19 and TRBJ1-1): DGGITQSPKYLFRKEGQNVTLSCEQNLNHDAMYWYRQDPGQGLRLIYYSQIVNDFQKGDIAEGYSVSREKKESFPLTVTSAQKNPTAFYLCASSGQVLSSSEAFFGQGTRLTVV.

This clone was seen once. The chain uses TRBV28 and TRBJ1-1; 11 nucleotides align to TRBD1. V was clipped by 3 bases and J by 4 bases; unmatched bases: 4. Germline lookup yields CDR1 MDHEN and CDR2 SYDVKM. The CDR3 covers 15 residues. CDR3 protein: CASSFTGTGGTEAFF. The CDR3 region has the DNA TGTGCCAGCAGTTTCACCGGGACAGGGGGCACTGAAGCTTTCTTT.